The T cell receptor (beta chain) under discussion was sequenced for a study of blood T cell repertoires in COVID-19. Study as a whole: Collection of acute and convalescent COVID-19 samples took place in the United States, Italy and Spain. T cells, B-cell-depleted T cells, or PBMCs provided the cDNA or gDNA that served as material.

Germline V gene sequence: CDR1 DFQATT, CDR2 SNEGSKA (reference sequence). With 3 bases removed from V and 2 bases from J, the gap between germline ends came to 15 bases. This CDR3 contains 15 residues. Authors' data handling: How many nucleated cells were present was estimated from reference gene primer amplification. Assay: immunoSEQ multiplex PCR; the TCRdb copy retains only in-frame clones and omits some. V and J calls and clone size are as listed in that table; D and trimming were resolved from the DNA. The sample yields 35,000 to 50,000 clones, over 75% seen once. The chain employs TRBV20-1 and TRBJ2-3; TRBD1 is a possible D gene (7 bases). This clonotype was sampled from a human donor in a cohort sampled during active COVID-19. The sample consisted of peripheral blood. The CDR3 DNA reads TGCAGTGCTAGTTTTGCAGGGGGGCCCACAGATACGCAGTATTTT. Protein: CSASFAGGPTDTQYF.